This T cell receptor (beta chain) is from a study of cytomegalovirus exposure and HLA in healthy donors. As regards this clone: The antigen is unknown.

Overall study findings and caveats: The majority of CMV-associated TCR beta chains were reported as apparently HLA-restricted in a later analysis. The classifier, whose performance was assessed in both the original and validation cohorts, reportedly diagnosed cytomegalovirus status with high specificity and sensitivity. Being productive about 87% or about 30% of the time was typical of most TCR beta V segments in an earlier analysis.

Trimming removed 1 base at V and 7 bases at J, with 6 bases between. The CDR3 has 12 amino acids. CDR1 SGHNT and CDR2 YYREEE come from the germline V gene (reference sequence). In the PCR, 60 Vbeta and 13 Jbeta primers were used. Per the original methods: Later analysis identified 88 million or so unique TCR beta chains, about 10 million shared. Clones were read by immunoSEQ multiplex PCR, and TCRdb kept only the in-frame ones, dropping some. That table supplies the V and J calls and clone size; D and trimming were determined from the DNA. The sample shows 80,000 to 100,000 clones, around 73% of them seen only once.

V usage is TRBV5-4 and J usage is TRBJ1-5, with D tentatively TRBD1 (5 bases). This clonotype originated in a middle-aged man in good health and CMV-seronegative. Sequencing was performed on PBMCs. The CDR3 DNA is TGTGCCAGCAGCTTGTGGGGCCAGCCCCAGCATTTT. This sequence encodes CASSLWGQPQHF.